Listed here is a single T cell receptor (beta chain). Its antigen is currently unknown. This sample is part of a study of OX40 agonist ivuxolimab in advanced cancers. Overall study results and limits: With doses of 0.1 to 3.0 mg/kg, CD4+ and CD8+ blood T cells had undergone clonal expansion by week 6.

With baseline, cycle 4 day 1, and cycle 7 day 1 as timepoints, blood was sampled. This CDR3 contains 14 residues. Germline V gene lookup returns CDR1 SGHRS and CDR2 YFSETQ. The V end lost 1 base, the J end lost 2 bases, and 9 bases lay between the germline ends. Method: immunoSEQ multiplex PCR; TCRdb's copy keeps in-frame clones and lacks some. There are about 70,000 clones in the sample; around 80% occur only once, and 5% lies in the top ten. The chain uses TRBV5-1 and TRBJ1-1; no firm D call. This TCR came from an adult with an advanced solid tumor such as melanoma, head and neck, liver or kidney cancer. Sequenced here: CD4+ or CD8+ T cells sorted from blood, sampled in a trial of the OX40 agonist ivuxolimab. CDR3 residues: CASSLWAENTEAFF. For the CDR3, the DNA is TGCGCCAGCAGCTTGTGGGCTGAAAACACTGAAGCTTTCTTT.